This entry describes one T cell receptor (beta chain). Its antigen remains unidentified. These data are taken from a study of CD8 T cells in Susac syndrome. The study's findings and limits: It was acknowledged in the study that its TCR sequencing and HLA analysis involved a relatively small number of individuals.

Peripheral blood CD8+ and CD4+ T cells were profiled by TCR beta sequencing. An amount of RNA that ranged from roughly 0.5 to 1 ug was reverse transcribed with random hexamers. Amplification of TCR beta CDR3 by immunoSEQ multiplex PCR spanned 54 Vbeta and 13 Jbeta. Using its own MiXCR run on the immunoSEQ multiplex PCR reads, TCRdb lists one record per CDR3 protein. Of about 210,000 distinct CDR3 sequences in the sample, roughly 96% were seen once. The CDR3 extends over 13 amino acids. Trimming pared 6 bases from V and 6 bases from J, leaving 14 bases between. The clonotype was recovered from a human donor with multiple sclerosis. The sequencing input was CD4+ T cells from PBMCs. This chain links TRBV12-3 or TRBV12-4 with TRBJ1-2; D may be TRBD1 (6 bases). CDR3 sequence (DNA): TGTGCCAGCAGCCAAACAGGGAATCATGGCTACACCTTC. Its translation is CASSQTGNHGYTF.